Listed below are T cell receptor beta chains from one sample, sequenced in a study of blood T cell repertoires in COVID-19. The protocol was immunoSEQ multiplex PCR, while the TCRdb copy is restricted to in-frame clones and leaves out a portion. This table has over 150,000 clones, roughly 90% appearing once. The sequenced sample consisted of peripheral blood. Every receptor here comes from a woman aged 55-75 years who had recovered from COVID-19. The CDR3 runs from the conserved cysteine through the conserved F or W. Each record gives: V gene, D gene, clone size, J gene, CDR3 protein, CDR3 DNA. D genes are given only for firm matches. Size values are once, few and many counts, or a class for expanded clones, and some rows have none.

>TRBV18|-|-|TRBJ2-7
CASSLPGNNYEQYF
TGTGCCAGCTCGCTACCCGGGAACAACTACGAGCAGTACTTC
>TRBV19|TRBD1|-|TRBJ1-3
CASSNRQGMNTIYF
TGTGCCAGTAGTAACCGACAGGGAATGAACACCATATATTTT
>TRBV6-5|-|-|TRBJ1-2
CASSYTAAGAYGYTF
TGTGCCAGCAGTTACACCGCCGCAGGGGCCTATGGCTACACCTTC
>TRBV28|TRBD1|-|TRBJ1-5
CASSLKDRARYDNQPQHF
TGTGCCAGCAGTTTAAAAGACAGGGCTCGCTACGACAATCAGCCCCAGCATTTT
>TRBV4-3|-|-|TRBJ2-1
CASSQTKVPYNEQFF
TGCGCCAGCAGCCAAACTAAAGTCCCGTACAATGAGCAGTTCTTC
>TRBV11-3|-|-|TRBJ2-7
CASSQRTATSSYEQYF
TGTGCCAGCAGCCAGAGGACAGCCACTAGCTCCTACGAGCAGTACTTC
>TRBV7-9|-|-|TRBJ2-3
CASSFGTSTDTQYF
TGTGCCAGCAGCTTCGGGACAAGCACAGATACGCAGTATTTT
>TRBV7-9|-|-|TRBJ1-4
CASSTFREATNEKLFF
TGTGCCAGCAGCACGTTTCGGGAAGCAACTAATGAAAAACTGTTTTTT
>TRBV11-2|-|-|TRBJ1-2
CASSLEARRSLYGYTF
TGTGCCAGCAGCCTAGAGGCGAGGAGATCCCTCTATGGCTACACCTTC
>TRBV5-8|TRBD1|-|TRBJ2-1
CASSTQQGDEQFF
TGTGCCAGCAGCACCCAACAGGGGGATGAGCAGTTCTTC
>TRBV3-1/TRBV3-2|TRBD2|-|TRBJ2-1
CASSSGLAGYNEQFF
TGTGCCAGCAGCTCAGGACTAGCGGGTTACAATGAGCAGTTCTTC
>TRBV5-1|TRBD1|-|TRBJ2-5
CASSSKQGARETQYF
TGCGCCAGCAGCTCCAAACAGGGGGCGCGTGAGACCCAGTACTTC
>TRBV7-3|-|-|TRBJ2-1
CASSASAGAGEQFF
TGTGCCAGCAGCGCCTCAGCGGGCGCGGGAGAGCAGTTCTTC
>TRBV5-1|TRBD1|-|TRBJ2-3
CASSSGTASTDTQYF
TGCGCCAGCAGCTCGGGGACAGCAAGCACAGATACGCAGTATTTT
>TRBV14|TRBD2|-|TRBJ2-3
CASSLYSGGATDTQYF
TGTGCCAGCAGCCTCTATAGCGGGGGGGCCACAGATACGCAGTATTTT
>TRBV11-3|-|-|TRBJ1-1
CASSLEFGRDTEAFF
TGTGCCAGCAGCTTAGAATTCGGTCGGGACACTGAAGCTTTCTTT
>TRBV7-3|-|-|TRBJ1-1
CASSSVSGTEAFF
TGTGCCAGCAGCAGCGTCTCTGGCACTGAAGCTTTCTTT
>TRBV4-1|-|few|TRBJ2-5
CASSQRSGASETQYF
TGCGCCAGCAGCCAACGTAGCGGAGCGAGTGAGACCCAGTACTTC
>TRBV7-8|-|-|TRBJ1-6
CASSLVSGVGNSPLHF
TGTGCCAGCAGCTTAGTTTCGGGGGTGGGGAATTCACCCCTCCACTTT
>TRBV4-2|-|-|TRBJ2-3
CASSQVLTVGTDTQYF
TGTGCCAGCAGCCAAGTCCTGACTGTTGGGACAGATACGCAGTATTTT
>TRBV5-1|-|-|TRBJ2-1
CASGGVTSSYNEQFF
TGCGCCAGCGGAGGGGTGACTAGCTCCTACAATGAGCAGTTCTTC
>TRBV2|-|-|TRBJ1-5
CASRDTRNQPQHF
TGTGCCAGCAGAGACACCCGCAATCAGCCCCAGCATTTT
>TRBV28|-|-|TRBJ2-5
CASSLSTGLYQETQYF
TGTGCCAGCAGTTTATCCACAGGGCTGTACCAAGAGACCCAGTACTTC
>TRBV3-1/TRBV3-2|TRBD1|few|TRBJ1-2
CASSIGTGAFGYTF
TGTGCCAGCAGCATCGGGACAGGGGCGTTTGGCTACACCTTC
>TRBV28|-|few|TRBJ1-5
CASSFSLGGNQPQHF
TGTGCCAGCAGTTTTTCTCTCGGGGGCAATCAGCCCCAGCATTTT
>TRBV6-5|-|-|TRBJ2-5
CASSPGGTQYF
TGTGCCAGCAGTCCTGGCGGGACCCAGTACTTC
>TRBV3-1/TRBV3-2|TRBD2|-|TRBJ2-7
CASSQVGVLAGGLYEQYF
TGTGCCAGCAGCCAAGTGGGCGTACTAGCGGGGGGCCTCTACGAGCAGTACTTC
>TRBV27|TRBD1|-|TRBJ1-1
CASSPVAGGTEAFF
TGTGCCAGCAGCCCCGTGGCAGGGGGCACTGAAGCTTTCTTT
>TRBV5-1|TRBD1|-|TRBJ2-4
CASSRGGGQGGTDIQYF
TGCGCCAGCAGCCGAGGGGGTGGACAGGGCGGTACGGACATTCAGTACTTC
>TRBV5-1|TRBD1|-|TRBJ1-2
CASSLGDRNYGYTF
TGCGCCAGCAGCTTGGGGGACAGGAACTATGGCTACACCTTC
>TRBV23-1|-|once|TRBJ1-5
CASSQSRQPQHF
TGCGCCAGCAGTCAATCCAGACAGCCCCAGCATTTT
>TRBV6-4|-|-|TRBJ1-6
CASTRVGGGNSPLHF
TGTGCCAGCACCCGGGTTGGGGGGGGTAATTCACCCCTCCACTTT
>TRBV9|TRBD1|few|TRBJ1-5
CASSAQGAGNQPQHF
TGTGCCAGCAGCGCTCAGGGGGCAGGCAATCAGCCCCAGCATTTT
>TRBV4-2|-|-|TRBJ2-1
CASSQDPERISYNEQFF
TGTGCCAGCAGCCAAGATCCAGAGCGGATCTCCTACAATGAGCAGTTCTTC
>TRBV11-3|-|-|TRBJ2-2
CASSSTRGRGKYGSGGELFF
TGTGCCAGCAGCTCGACCCGGGGCCGGGGGAAATACGGCTCGGGCGGGGAGCTGTTTTTT
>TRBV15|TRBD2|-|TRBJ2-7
CATSRKLTSGVYEQYF
TGTGCCACCAGCAGGAAGTTGACTAGCGGGGTGTACGAGCAGTACTTC
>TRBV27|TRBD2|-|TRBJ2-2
CASRASGGGTGELFF
TGTGCCAGCAGGGCTAGCGGGGGAGGTACCGGGGAGCTGTTTTTT
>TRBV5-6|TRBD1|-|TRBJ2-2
CASSWDRGLSGELFF
TGTGCCAGCAGCTGGGACAGGGGGCTTAGCGGGGAGCTGTTTTTT
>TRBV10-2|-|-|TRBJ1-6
CASSEIVNSPLHF
TGCGCCAGCAGTGAAATAGTTAATTCACCCCTCCACTTT
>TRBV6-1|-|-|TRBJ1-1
CASSEHGQNTEAFF
TGTGCCAGCAGTGAACACGGACAGAACACTGAAGCTTTCTTT
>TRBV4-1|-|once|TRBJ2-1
CASSQDAGGQSYNEQFF
TGCGCCAGCAGCCAAGATGCCGGGGGTCAATCCTACAATGAGCAGTTCTTC
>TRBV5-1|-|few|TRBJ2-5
CASTFGVASMETQYF
TGCGCCAGCACCTTCGGGGTAGCGAGTATGGAGACCCAGTACTTC
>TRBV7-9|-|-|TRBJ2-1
CASSEGAGEQFF
TGTGCCAGCAGCGAAGGGGCTGGTGAGCAGTTCTTC
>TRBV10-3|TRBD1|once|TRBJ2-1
CAISDRTGKDEQFF
TGTGCCATCAGTGACAGGACAGGGAAGGATGAGCAGTTCTTC
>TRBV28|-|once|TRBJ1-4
CASSLYGGGNEKLFF
TGTGCCAGCAGTTTATATGGGGGGGGTAATGAAAAACTGTTTTTT
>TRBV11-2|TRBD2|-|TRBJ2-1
CASSPRGGRNEQFF
TGTGCCAGCAGCCCCCGGGGGGGGCGGAATGAGCAGTTCTTC
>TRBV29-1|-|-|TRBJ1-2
CSGTENYGYTF
TGCAGCGGCACAGAGAACTATGGCTACACCTTC
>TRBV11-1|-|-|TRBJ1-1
CASSLGTGGDTEAFF
TGTGCCAGCAGCTTAGGTACCGGCGGGGACACTGAAGCTTTCTTT
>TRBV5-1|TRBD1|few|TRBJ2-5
CASSSGQGQSETQYF
TGCGCCAGCAGCTCGGGACAGGGGCAGTCGGAGACCCAGTACTTC
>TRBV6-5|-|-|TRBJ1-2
CASVLHRDYGYTF
TGTGCCAGCGTATTACACAGGGACTATGGCTACACCTTC
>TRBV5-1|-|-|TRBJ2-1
CASSLAGSDYNEQFF
TGCGCCAGCAGCTTGGCAGGGTCAGACTACAATGAGCAGTTCTTC
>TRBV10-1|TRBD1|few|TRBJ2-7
CASSSGTGIAEQYF
TGCGCCAGCAGTTCCGGGACAGGGATCGCCGAGCAGTACTTC
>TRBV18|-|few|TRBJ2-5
CASSYRDTRQSGETQYF
TGTGCCAGCTCATACCGGGACACCAGACAGAGCGGTGAGACCCAGTACTTC
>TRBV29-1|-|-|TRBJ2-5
CSGAVQGGETQYF
TGCAGCGGGGCTGTGCAGGGTGGGGAGACCCAGTACTTC
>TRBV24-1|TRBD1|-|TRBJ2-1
CATSDTMTGSSYNEQFF
TGTGCCACCAGTGATACCATGACAGGGAGCTCCTACAATGAGCAGTTCTTC